This TCR beta chain came from a study of blood T cell repertoires in COVID-19. This CDR3 has 16 residues. CDR1 and CDR2 from the germline V gene are SSHAT and FNYEAQ (reference sequence). In its sample, this clone was seen a few times. At one of its ends the junction is not consistent with the germline gene, which may arise from a read error. Authors' processing steps: Estimation of nucleated cell counts relied on the amplification of reference gene primers. Only in-frame clones appear in the TCRdb table, and some are missing; sequencing was by immunoSEQ multiplex PCR. V and J calls and clone size are as listed in that table; D and trimming were resolved from the DNA. The sample lists some 88,000 clones, about 85% occurring once.

Sequencing used peripheral blood. The clonotype originates from a human donor in a cohort sampled during active COVID-19. The V call is TRBV7-7, the J call TRBJ1-6; D is possibly TRBD1 (5 bases). The CDR3 DNA sequence: TGTGCTAGCAGCTTTGTCAGGGAAGTTTGGAGTTCACCCCTCCACTTT. It codes for CASSFVREVWSSPLHF.